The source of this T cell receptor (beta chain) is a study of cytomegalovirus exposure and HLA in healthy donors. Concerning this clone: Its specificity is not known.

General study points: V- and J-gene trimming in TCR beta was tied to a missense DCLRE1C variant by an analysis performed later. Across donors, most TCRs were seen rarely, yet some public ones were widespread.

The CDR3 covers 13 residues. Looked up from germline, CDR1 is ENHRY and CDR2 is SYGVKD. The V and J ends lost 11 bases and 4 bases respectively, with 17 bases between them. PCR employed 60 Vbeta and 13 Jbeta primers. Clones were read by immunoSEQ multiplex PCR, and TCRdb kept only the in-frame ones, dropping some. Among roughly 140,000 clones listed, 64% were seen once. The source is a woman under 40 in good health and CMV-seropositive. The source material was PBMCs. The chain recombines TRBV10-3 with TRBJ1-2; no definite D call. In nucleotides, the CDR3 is TGTGCCGCCCAACCCCCGGGTTCCTATGGCTACACCTTC. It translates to CAAQPPGSYGYTF.